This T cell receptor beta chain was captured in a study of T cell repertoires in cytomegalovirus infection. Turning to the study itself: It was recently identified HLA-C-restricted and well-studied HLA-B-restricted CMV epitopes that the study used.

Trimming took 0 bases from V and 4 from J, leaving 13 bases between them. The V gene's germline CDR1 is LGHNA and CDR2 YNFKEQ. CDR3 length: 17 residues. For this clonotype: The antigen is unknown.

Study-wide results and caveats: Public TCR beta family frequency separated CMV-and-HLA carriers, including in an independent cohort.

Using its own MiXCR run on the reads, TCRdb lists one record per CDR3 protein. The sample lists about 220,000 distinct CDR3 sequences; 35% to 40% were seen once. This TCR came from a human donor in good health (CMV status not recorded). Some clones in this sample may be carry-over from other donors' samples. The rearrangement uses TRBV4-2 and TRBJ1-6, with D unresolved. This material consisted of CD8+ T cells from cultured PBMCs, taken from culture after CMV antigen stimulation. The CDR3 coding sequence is TGTGCCAGCAGCCAAGAGGAGCGCTTTATATATAATTCACCCCTCCACTTT. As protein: CASSQEERFIYNSPLHF.